This T cell receptor (beta chain) was documented in a study of blood T cell repertoires in COVID-19. About the research overall: Specimens from acute and convalescent COVID-19 originated in the United States, Italy and Spain. T cells, B-cell-depleted T cells, or PBMCs supplied cDNA or gDNA.

In the original workflow: How many nucleated cells were present was estimated from reference gene primer amplification. Method: immunoSEQ multiplex PCR; TCRdb's copy keeps in-frame clones and lacks some. V, J and clone size reflect that table, while D and trimming were determined from the DNA. This sample has about 88,000 clones, with 90% found just once. The sequencing sample was made of peripheral blood. The source of this sequence is a man aged 60 to 75 with acute or convalescent COVID-19.

CDR3 bases: TGTGCCAGCAGTGAAGTAATGGGCAATCTGTTGAATGAGCAGTTCTTC. Translating it yields CASSEVMGNLLNEQFF. V usage is TRBV2 and J usage is TRBJ2-1; D is ambiguous. The CDR3 extends over 16 amino acids. The V and J ends lost 1 base and 7 bases respectively, with 17 bases between them. The germline CDR1 and CDR2 sequences are SNHLY and FYNNEI.